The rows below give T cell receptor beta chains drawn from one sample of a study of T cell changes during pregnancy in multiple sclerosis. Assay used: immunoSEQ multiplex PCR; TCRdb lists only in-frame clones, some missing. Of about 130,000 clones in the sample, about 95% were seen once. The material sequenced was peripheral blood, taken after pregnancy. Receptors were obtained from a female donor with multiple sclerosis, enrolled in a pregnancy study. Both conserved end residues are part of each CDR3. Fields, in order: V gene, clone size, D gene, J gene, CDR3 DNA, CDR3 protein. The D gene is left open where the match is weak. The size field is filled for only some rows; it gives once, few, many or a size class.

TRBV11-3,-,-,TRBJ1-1,TGTGCCAGCAGCTTCGAGATGAACACTGAAGCTTTCTTT,CASSFEMNTEAFF
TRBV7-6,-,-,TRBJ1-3,TGTGCCAGCAGCTTAATTTCGGGAGGAAACACCATATATTTT,CASSLISGGNTIYF
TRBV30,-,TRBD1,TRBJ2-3,TGTGCCTGGAACCCGGGACAGGGGGGAGATACGCAGTATTTT,CAWNPGQGGDTQYF
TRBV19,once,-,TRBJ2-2,TGTGCCAGTGGAAAGCAGGGAATCGCCGGGGAGCTGTTTTTT,CASGKQGIAGELFF
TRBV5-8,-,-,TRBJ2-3,TGTGCCAGCAGCTTCGGAGTCCGCGATACGCAGTATTTT,CASSFGVRDTQYF
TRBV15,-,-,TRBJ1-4,TGTGCCACCATCACAGGCCAGGGCGGTAGCGAAAAACTGTTTTTT,CATITGQGGSEKLFF
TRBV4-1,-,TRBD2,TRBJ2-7,TGCGCCAGCAGCCAAGTGGTACTAGCGTACGAGCAGTACTTC,CASSQVVLAYEQYF
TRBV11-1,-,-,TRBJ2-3,TGTGCCACGGCGGGGCCCATCACAGATACGCAGTATTTT,CATAGPITDTQYF
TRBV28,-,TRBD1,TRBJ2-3,TGTGCCAGCAGTCCGAAGGGGGCAGGACGCACAGATACGCAGTATTTT,CASSPKGAGRTDTQYF
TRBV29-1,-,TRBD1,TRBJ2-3,TGCAGCGTTGAAGTAGGTTGGGGACAGAACACAGATACGCAGTATTTT,CSVEVGWGQNTDTQYF
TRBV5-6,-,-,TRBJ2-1,TGTGCCAGCAGCTTGGTGCTGGGAGTGACGAATGAGCAGTTCTTC,CASSLVLGVTNEQFF
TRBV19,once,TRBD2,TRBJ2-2,TGTGCCAGTAGCCATGGGGCGGGAGGGGCCGGGGAGCTGTTTTTT,CASSHGAGGAGELFF
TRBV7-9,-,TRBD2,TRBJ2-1,TGTGCCAGCAGCATAGCCGGGACTAGCGGGTCCTCCTACAATGAGCAGTTCTTC,CASSIAGTSGSSYNEQFF
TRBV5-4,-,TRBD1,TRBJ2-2,TGTGCCAGCAGCCTAGGGACAGGGCTGACCGGGGAGCTGTTTTTT,CASSLGTGLTGELFF
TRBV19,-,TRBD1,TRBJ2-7,TGTGCCAGTAGGCTAAGACAGGGTGCCCTCTACGAGCAGTACTTC,CASRLRQGALYEQYF
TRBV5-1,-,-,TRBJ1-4,TGCGCCAGCAGCTTGGGAGGAGTGTTGAATGAAAAACTGTTTTTT,CASSLGGVLNEKLFF
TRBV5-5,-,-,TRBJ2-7,TGTGCCAGCAGCCCCTTGTGGGGCAATTACGAGCAGTACTTC,CASSPLWGNYEQYF
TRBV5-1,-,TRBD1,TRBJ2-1,TGCGCCAGCAGCGAAGGACAGGGTTTGGACAATGAGCAGTTCTTC,CASSEGQGLDNEQFF
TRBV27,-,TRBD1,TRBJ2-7,TGTGCCAGCACCCGGACAGGGAGCCACGAGCAGTACTTC,CASTRTGSHEQYF
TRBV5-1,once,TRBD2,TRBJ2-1,TGCGCCAGCAGCTTGGTTGGACCCACTAGCGACAGAGGGTACAATGAGCAGTTCTTC,CASSLVGPTSDRGYNEQFF
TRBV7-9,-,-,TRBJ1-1,TGTGCCAGCAGTCCTTACGGGGTCGAAGCTTTCTTT,CASSPYGVEAFF
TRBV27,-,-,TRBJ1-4,TGTGCCAGCAGTTTATTCGGGGGGGCGGGCGAAAAACTGTTTTTT,CASSLFGGAGEKLFF
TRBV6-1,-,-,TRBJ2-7,TGTGCCAGCAGGGTAGGGGGAACCTACGAGCAGTACTTC,CASRVGGTYEQYF
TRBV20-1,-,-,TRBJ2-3,TGCAGTGCTCGGACTGTGGATACGCAGTATTTT,CSARTVDTQYF
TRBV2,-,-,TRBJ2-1,TGTGCCAGCAGTGAAAGAGGAAACTGGGGCAACAATGAGCAGTTCTTC,CASSERGNWGNNEQFF
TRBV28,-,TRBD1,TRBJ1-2,TGTGCCAGCAGCCCCGGGACAGGACTCTATGGCTACACCTTC,CASSPGTGLYGYTF
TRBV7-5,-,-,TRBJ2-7,TGTGCCAGAAGCCCCCCGGAAAGGGGCCAAACGGAGCCCTACGAGCAGTACTTC,CARSPPERGQTEPYEQYF
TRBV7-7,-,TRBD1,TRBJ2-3,TGTGCTAGCAGCCTAGGACAGGGGGCTTTGAATACGCAGTATTTT,CASSLGQGALNTQYF
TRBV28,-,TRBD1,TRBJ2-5,TGTGCCAGCAGGGGGACAGGGGCCCCAGGGACCCAGTACTTC,CASRGTGAPGTQYF
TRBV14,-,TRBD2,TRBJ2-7,TGTGCCAGCAGCCACCTGAGGACTAGCGGCTCCTACGAGCAGTACTTC,CASSHLRTSGSYEQYF
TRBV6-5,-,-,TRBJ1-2,TGTGCCAGCAGTTACATTAGACAGCTCCAGCTCACCTTC,CASSYIRQLQLTF